The 22 T cell receptor beta chains listed next were all sequenced from one sample in a study of cytomegalovirus exposure and HLA in healthy donors. The PCR made use of 60 Vbeta and 13 Jbeta primers. Assay: immunoSEQ multiplex PCR; the TCRdb copy retains only in-frame clones and omits some. The sample has under 150,000 clones; 82% are singletons. The source material was PBMCs. Receptors were obtained from a woman aged 18-35 years in good health and CMV-seronegative.

CDR3 protein: CASSLTLTLAGNSYNEQFF. CDR3 nucleotides: TGTGCCAGCAGCTTAACCTTAACCCTGGCGGGTAATTCCTACAATGAGCAGTTCTTC. The genes are TRBV11-3 and TRBJ2-1; TRBD2 is a possible D gene (5 bases). Trimming took off 2 bases at V and 1 base at J, with 21 bases between the two ends. CDR3 size: 19 residues. Germline assignment: CDR1 SGHNT and CDR2 YENEEA.

The CDR3 region has the DNA TGTGCCAGCAGCAACCTCGGGGGTTCTTACAATGAGCAGTTCTTC. Residues: CASSNLGGSYNEQFF. This chain connects TRBV14 to TRBJ2-1; possible D gene TRBD2, 6 bases. This CDR3 spans 15 amino acids. The germline V gene encodes CDR1 SGHDN and CDR2 FVKESK. V gave up 5 bases and J gave up 4 bases, with 15 bases separating them.

The chain joins TRBV6-6 to TRBJ1-5, with D tentatively TRBD1 (6 bases). Germline CDR1 and CDR2: MNHNY and SVGAGI (reference sequence). CDR3 length: 13 residues. V dropped 5 bases and J dropped 4 bases, with 9 bases sitting between them. CDR3 DNA sequence: TGTGCCAGCAGTCGTCAGGGGAATCAGCCCCAGCATTTT. It codes for CASSRQGNQPQHF.

The chain combines TRBV6-6 with TRBJ2-7, with 8 positions matching TRBD2. CDR3 size: 13 residues. Unmatched junction bases numbered 4, after V lost 6 bases and J lost 3 bases. Germline CDR1 is MNHNY and CDR2 is SVGAGI (reference sequence). The CDR3 sequence: CASSIAGFYEQYF. DNA of the CDR3: TGTGCCAGCAGCATAGCGGGGTTCTACGAGCAGTACTTC.

The genes are TRBV10-3 and TRBJ1-1, with TRBD1 matching 9 bases. With 7 bases clipped from V and 6 bases from J, the junction kept 6 bases outside the gene matches. The CDR3 has 13 amino acids. Germline V gene lookup returns CDR1 ENHRY and CDR2 SYGVKD. The CDR3 protein is CAITGQGKSEAFF. CDR3 sequence (DNA): TGTGCCATCACCGGACAGGGGAAGTCTGAAGCTTTCTTT.

In this sample, this clone turned up a few times. CDR3 protein: CARSTKTLGREKLFF. The CDR3 coding sequence is TGTGCCAGATCGACTAAGACACTCGGGAGAGAAAAACTGTTTTTT. The J gene is TRBJ1-4, the V gene TRBV2; D ambiguous. Germline V gene lookup returns CDR1 SNHLY and CDR2 FYNNEI. The CDR3 has 15 residues. Trimming took off 9 bases at V and 8 bases at J, with 22 bases between the two ends.

The chain uses TRBV9 and TRBJ2-7; TRBD1 aligns across 8 bases. Germline CDR1 and CDR2: SGDLS and YYNGEE. This CDR3 region has 14 residues. J was trimmed by 2 bases and V by 4 bases; bases with no gene match: 5. This CDR3 reads CASSPGQGPYEQYV. As DNA, the CDR3 is TGTGCCAGCAGCCCCGGACAGGGTCCCTACGAGCAGTACGTC.

CDR3: CASSLVQGYEQYF. The CDR3 nucleotides are TGTGCCAGCAGTTTAGTTCAGGGTTACGAGCAGTACTTC. The chain joins TRBV28 to TRBJ2-7, with a tentative D call TRBD1 (5 bases). The CDR3 contains 13 residues. Trimming took off 2 bases at V and 4 bases at J, with 9 bases between the two ends. CDR1 MDHEN and CDR2 SYDVKM come from the germline V gene.

This chain uses TRBV7-2 with TRBJ1-5, with 8 bases lining up with TRBD1. The CDR3 consists of 16 residues. V trimming: 5 bases; J trimming: 5 bases; junction bases outside the gene matches: 11. CDR1 is SGHTA and CDR2 is FQGNSA in the germline V gene. The CDR3 DNA reads TGTGCCAGCAGCCTCCGACAGGGGCGAAGGGATCAGCCCCAGCATTTT. Protein product: CASSLRQGRRDQPQHF.

The chain employs TRBV7-9 and TRBJ1-1; D possibly corresponds to TRBD1 (5 bases). V lost 5 bases to trimming and J lost 5 bases, with 15 bases between them. This CDR3 region has 14 residues. From germline, CDR1 is SEHNR and CDR2 FQNEAQ (reference sequence). The CDR3 DNA is TGTGCCAGCAGCGCCCCCGGGGGAGGTACTGAAGCTTTCTTT. Residues: CASSAPGGGTEAFF.

The rearrangement uses TRBV4-1 and TRBJ1-1; 9 bases align to TRBD1. Germline V CDR1 and CDR2: MGHRA, YSYEKL. The CDR3 contains 16 residues. V dropped 0 bases and J dropped 5; count of bases not matched to a gene: 7. The CDR3 nucleotides read TGCGCCAGCAGCCAAGAGGCCGGGACAGGGAGGACTGAAGCTTTCTTT. This codes for CASSQEAGTGRTEAFF.

This sequence joins TRBV10-2 and TRBJ1-2, with a tentative D call TRBD1 (6 bases). V lost 4 bases to trimming and J lost 5 bases, with 14 bases between them. Germline lookup yields CDR1 WSHSY and CDR2 SAAADI. The CDR3 length is 14 residues. The CDR3 is CASSGESTGYGYTF. In DNA, the CDR3 is TGCGCCAGCAGTGGGGAGAGCACAGGGTATGGCTACACCTTC.

About this clone itself: Since the CDR3 does not end with the conserved phenylalanine or tryptophan, this likely comes from a read error. The rearrangement joins TRBV7-2 to TRBJ1-2; D not certain. V lost 4 bases to trimming and J lost 2 bases, with 11 bases between them. The CDR3 spans 14 residues. The V gene's germline CDR1 is SGHTA and CDR2 FQGNSA. The CDR3 DNA is TGTGCCAGCAGCTCACCCGGCCTCAACTATGGCTACACCCTC. This encodes CASSSPGLNYGYTL.

The V call is TRBV7-6, the J call TRBJ2-3, with TRBD2 matching 8 bases. CDR3 size: 15 residues. The V segment lost 6 bases and the J segment 4 bases; nucleotides outside the gene matches: 9. CDR1 and CDR2 (germline): SGHVS, FNYEAQ. The CDR3 sequence: CASSKRLGGADTQYF. The DNA of the CDR3 is TGTGCCAGCAGTAAGAGGCTCGGGGGGGCAGATACGCAGTATTTT.

V and J are TRBV6-1 and TRBJ2-3, with 7 nucleotides matching TRBD2. Per germline, CDR1 MNHNS and CDR2 SASEGT. Trimming cost V 9 bases and J 5 bases; bases outside gene matches: 11. The CDR3 loop spans 14 amino acids. In DNA, the CDR3 is TGTGCCAGTGGGTGGCGGGAGTCAGTAGATACGCAGTATTTT. This gives the protein CASGWRESVDTQYF.

The genes are TRBV11-3 and TRBJ2-3, with 7 positions matching TRBD2. The V and J ends lost 2 bases and 0 bases, in that order; junction bases with no gene match: 8. In germline, CDR1 is SGHNT, CDR2 YENEEA. This CDR3 spans 17 amino acids. The CDR3 loop is CASSLLGGTTSTDTQYF. The CDR3, as DNA: TGTGCCAGCAGCTTACTCGGGGGGACTACTAGCACAGATACGCAGTATTTT.

The chain has TRBV6-5 and TRBJ1-1, with D unresolved. V lost 0 bases and J lost 1, with 6 bases in between. Germline assignment: CDR1 MNHEY and CDR2 SVGAGI. The CDR3 is 14 amino acids. The CDR3 sequence: CASSYSKSNTEAFF. The CDR3 DNA reads TGTGCCAGCAGTTACTCCAAATCGAACACTGAAGCTTTCTTT.

This chain connects TRBV28 to TRBJ1-1; D possibly corresponds to TRBD1 (5 bases). This CDR3 comprises 14 residues. Trimming took off 3 bases at V and 6 bases at J, with 14 bases between the two ends. CDR1 is MDHEN and CDR2 is SYDVKM in the germline V gene. CDR3 DNA: TGTGCCAGCAGTTTTAGGAGGGGCGTCCCTGAAGCTTTCTTT. Its translation: CASSFRRGVPEAFF. Based on the CDR3 plus reference TRBV28 and TRBJ1-1, the full variable domain is DVKVTQSSRYLVKRTGEKVFLECVQDMDHENMFWYRQDPGLGLRLIYFSYDVKMKEKGDIPEGYSVSREKKERFSLILESASTNQTSMYLCASSFRRGVPEAFFGQGTRLTVV.

The rearrangement links TRBV18 to TRBJ1-1; TRBD1 might be the D (5 bases). CDR1 KGHSH and CDR2 LQKENI come from the germline V gene. The CDR3 totals 16 residues. The germline V and J ends were trimmed by 2 bases and 0 bases, with 13 bases remaining between them. CDR3 amino acids: CASSPTAGSMNTEAFF. In nucleotides, the CDR3 is TGTGCCAGCTCACCAACAGCAGGGTCTATGAACACTGAAGCTTTCTTT.

The rearrangement links TRBV7-2 to TRBJ2-3; D may be TRBD1 (6 bases). V was pared by 3 bases and J by 7 bases, with 11 bases between. The CDR3 is 13 residues long. Germline V gene sequence: CDR1 SGHTA, CDR2 FQGNSA. The CDR3 is CASSFQGIHTQYF. As DNA, the CDR3 is TGTGCCAGCAGCTTCCAGGGGATCCATACGCAGTATTTT.

On this clone: The sample has other DNA sequences that encode this CDR3 too. The V call is TRBV5-1, the J call TRBJ2-2; 7 nucleotides agree with TRBD2. Germline V gives CDR1 SGHRS, CDR2 YFSETQ. The V and J ends lost 4 bases and 6 bases, in that order; junction bases with no gene match: 3. This CDR3 contains 13 residues. CDR3 loop: CASSPRGAGELFF. CDR3 bases: TGCGCCAGCAGCCCTCGGGGGGCCGGGGAGCTGTTTTTT.

This chain uses TRBV6-6 with TRBJ1-2, with D perhaps matching TRBD1 (5 bases). There are 14 residues in the CDR3. The germline gives CDR1 MNHNY, CDR2 SVGAGI (reference sequence). V lost 6 bases and J lost 3, with 14 bases in between. CDR3 residues: CASSGPGGYYGYTF. The CDR3, as DNA: TGTGCCAGCAGCGGACCGGGGGGGTACTATGGCTACACCTTC.